Below are 25 T cell receptor beta chains sequenced from a single sample in a study of cytomegalovirus exposure and HLA in healthy donors. Use of 60 Vbeta and 13 Jbeta primers characterized the PCR. The table came from immunoSEQ multiplex PCR; TCRdb's copy has only in-frame clones and leaves some out. The sample holds more than 110,000 clones, about 82% seen once. The sequencing sample was made of PBMCs. These receptors were obtained from a man aged 25 to 40 in good health and CMV-seronegative.

The V and J genes are TRBV27 and TRBJ1-6; maybe TRBD1 (6 bases). The V and J ends lost 9 bases and 5 bases respectively, with 14 bases between them. The CDR3 is made up of 14 amino acids. The germline V gene encodes CDR1 MNHEY and CDR2 SMNVEV (reference sequence). The CDR3 region is CASTTRGNNSPLHF. Here the CDR3 DNA reads TGTGCCAGTACCACCAGGGGCAATAATTCACCCCTCCACTTT.

The chain employs TRBV7-6 and TRBJ2-1; D remains unclear. The CDR3 length is 14 residues. Germline lookup yields CDR1 SGHVS and CDR2 FNYEAQ. Trimming removed 1 base from V and 4 bases from J, with 8 bases in between. This chain's CDR3 is CASSLEMTYNEQFF. The CDR3 region has the DNA TGTGCCAGCAGCTTAGAGATGACATACAATGAGCAGTTCTTC. The variable domain in full, completed from reference TRBV7-6 and TRBJ2-1, reads GAGVSQSPRYKVTKRGQDVALRCDPISGHVSLYWYRQALGQGPEFLTYFNYEAQQDKSGLPNDRFSAERPEGSISTLTIQRTEQRDSAMYRCASSLEMTYNEQFFGPGTRLTVL.

The chain uses TRBV13 and TRBJ2-5; tentatively, D is TRBD2 (5 bases). This CDR3 is built from 14 residues. Germline values: CDR1 PRHDT, CDR2 FYEKMQ (reference sequence). With 2 bases removed from V and 4 bases from J, the gap between germline ends came to 11 bases. This chain's CDR3 is CASSLLANAETQYF. The CDR3 DNA reads as TGTGCCAGCAGCTTATTAGCGAACGCAGAGACCCAGTACTTC.

The J gene is TRBJ1-1, the V gene TRBV4-1; 7 bases align to TRBD1. Germline-derived CDR1 and CDR2 are MGHRA and YSYEKL. The V gene end was trimmed by 3 bases and the J gene end by 4 bases; junction bases not matched to a gene: 8. This CDR3 has 15 amino acids. The CDR3 protein is CASSHRQGESTEAFF. DNA for the CDR3: TGCGCCAGCAGCCACCGACAGGGAGAGAGCACTGAAGCTTTCTTT.

This clone occurred once. The J gene is TRBJ2-1, the V gene TRBV29-1; possible D gene TRBD1, 5 bases. The length of the CDR3 is 13 residues. The germline gives CDR1 SQVTM, CDR2 ANQGSEA. The germline V and J ends were trimmed by 0 bases and 10 bases, with 13 bases remaining between them. DNA for the CDR3: TGCAGCGTTGAAGAGCAGGGCCGTGGGGAGCAGTTCTTC. Encoded protein: CSVEEQGRGEQFF.

In this sample, this clone turned up a few times. The rearrangement uses TRBV25-1 and TRBJ1-3, with a possible D match to TRBD1 (6 bases). There are 14 residues in the CDR3. V lost 6 bases to trimming and J lost 4 bases, with 13 bases between them. Germline V CDR1 and CDR2: MGHDK, SYGVNS. In DNA, the CDR3 is TGTGCCAGCAGCCGGGACATTCCCGGAAACACCATATATTTT. Translation gives CASSRDIPGNTIYF.

The chain recombines TRBV19 with TRBJ2-3; D perhaps matches TRBD2 (6 bases). From germline, CDR1 is LNHDA and CDR2 SQIVND (reference sequence). This CDR3 region has 15 residues. V was trimmed by 5 bases and J by 3 bases, leaving 15 bases between them. DNA for the CDR3: TGTGCCAGTAGTCGAGCGGGTGAACCGACAGATACGCAGTATTTT. Its protein product is CASSRAGEPTDTQYF. The full variable domain, its missing parts supplied by reference TRBV19 and TRBJ2-3, is DGGITQSPKYLFRKEGQNVTLSCEQNLNHDAMYWYRQDPGQGLRLIYYSQIVNDFQKGDIAEGYSVSREKKESFPLTVTSAQKNPTAFYLCASSRAGEPTDTQYFGPGTRLTVL.

The genes are TRBV7-2 and TRBJ2-2; TRBD1 matches at 7 bases. Germline CDR1 and CDR2: SGHTA and FQGNSA. CDR3 length equals 16 residues. The junction had 6 bases not matched to a gene; V was cut back by 1 base and J by 4 bases. In DNA, the CDR3 is TGTGCCAGCAGCTTAGGGAAACAGGGGTTCACCGGGGAGCTGTTTTTT. Its protein product is CASSLGKQGFTGELFF.

The table lists this clone with a few counts. Different DNA sequences within this sample yield the same CDR3. V gene TRBV4-1 combines with J gene TRBJ1-5; D may be TRBD1 (6 bases). The CDR3 has 15 amino acids. Trimming shortened V by 0 bases and J by 7 bases, and 13 bases separated the two germline ends. The V gene's germline CDR1 is MGHRA and CDR2 YSYEKL. The CDR3 region has the DNA TGCGCCAGCAGCCAAGAAGGACGGGGGGGCCAGCCCCAGCATTTT. Its protein product is CASSQEGRGGQPQHF.

In this sample, this clone turned up a few times. J is TRBJ1-5 and V is TRBV2; D not certain. The V gene's germline CDR1 is SNHLY and CDR2 FYNNEI. CDR3 length equals 13 residues. Trimming took 4 bases from V and 2 from J, leaving 6 bases between them. CDR3 sequence: CASSGQGNQPQHF. The CDR3 coding sequence is TGTGCCAGCAGTGGCCAGGGCAATCAGCCCCAGCATTTT.

The chain is built from TRBV11-2 and TRBJ2-2; D unresolved. V was shortened by 5 bases and J by 2 bases, with 18 bases between the two germline ends. From germline, CDR1 is SGHAT and CDR2 FQNNGV. The CDR3 length is 17 residues. The CDR3 spells CASSLVRGAPNTGELFF. The CDR3 DNA is TGTGCCAGCAGCCTTGTCCGAGGAGCACCAAACACCGGGGAGCTGTTTTTT.

CDR3 DNA: TGTGCCAGCAGCCAGGTCGGGAACACTGAAGCTTTCTTT. Translating it yields CASSQVGNTEAFF. The chain combines TRBV7-2 with TRBJ1-1; D is uncertain. The V gene lost 5 bases and the J gene lost 1 base, with 8 bases spanning the gap. CDR3 size: 13 residues. Germline values: CDR1 SGHTA, CDR2 FQGNSA.

The CDR3 protein is CAWSVGAVAGNTEAFF. CDR3 nucleotides: TGTGCCTGGAGTGTTGGGGCGGTAGCGGGAAACACTGAAGCTTTCTTT. The J gene is TRBJ1-1, the V gene TRBV30; D perhaps matches TRBD1 (5 bases). V was clipped by 0 bases and J by 2 bases, with 16 bases between them. The CDR3 extends over 16 amino acids. Germline V lookup: CDR1 GTSNPN, CDR2 SVGIG (reference sequence).

This chain joins TRBV15 and TRBJ2-1, with D perhaps TRBD2 (5 bases). Trimming took off 5 bases at V and 0 bases at J, with 17 bases between the two ends. This CDR3 is 17 amino acids long. Germline V lookup: CDR1 LNHNV, CDR2 YYDKDF (reference sequence). This CDR3 is CATSRPGWLSSYNEQFF. Written as DNA, the CDR3 is TGTGCCACCAGCCGTCCGGGGTGGCTGAGCTCCTACAATGAGCAGTTCTTC.

This chain joins TRBV7-9 and TRBJ2-7; TRBD2 agrees at 11 bases. The CDR3 has 14 residues. The V gene's germline CDR1 is SEHNR and CDR2 FQNEAQ (reference sequence). V lost 1 base, J lost 6 bases, and 2 bases stayed unmatched. The CDR3, as DNA: TGTGCCAGCAGCTTAGTAACTAGCGGGGGCGAGCAGTACTTC. It codes for CASSLVTSGGEQYF.

The rearrangement uses TRBV5-1 and TRBJ1-2; the D is unclear. Looked up from germline, CDR1 is SGHRS and CDR2 is YFSETQ. The CDR3 consists of 18 residues. Trimming shortened V by 1 base and J by 0 bases, and 19 bases separated the two germline ends. The CDR3 is CASSLSPTRSQTNYGYTF. Written as DNA, the CDR3 is TGCGCCAGCAGCTTGTCCCCTACGAGGTCTCAGACTAACTATGGCTACACCTTC.

The V and J genes are TRBV28 and TRBJ1-3, with D possibly being TRBD1 (5 bases). Trimming took 5 bases from V and 2 from J, leaving 19 bases between them. Germline lookup yields CDR1 MDHEN and CDR2 SYDVKM. CDR3 length equals 17 residues. The CDR3 sequence is CASSPLGRSTPGNTIYF. The CDR3 DNA sequence: TGTGCCAGCAGTCCACTGGGGCGGAGTACGCCTGGAAACACCATATATTTT.

V and J are TRBV5-1 and TRBJ2-1; possibly TRBD1 for D (7 bases). Germline CDR1 is SGHRS and CDR2 is YFSETQ. The CDR3 runs 13 residues. V was cut by 4 bases and J by 10 bases, with 15 bases left in between. The CDR3 DNA reads as TGCGCCAGCAGCGTCACAGGGGACTGGGAGCAGTTCTTC. Translating gives CASSVTGDWEQFF.

This clone has just a few counts. The rearrangement uses TRBV28 and TRBJ2-5; possible D gene TRBD2, 5 bases. From germline, CDR1 is MDHEN and CDR2 SYDVKM. This CDR3 is built from 12 residues. Trimming took 4 bases from V and 4 from J, leaving 7 bases between them. The CDR3 coding sequence is TGTGCCAGCAGTTCACGGGGAGAGACCCAGTACTTC. Translation: CASSSRGETQYF. Drawing the rest from reference TRBV28 and TRBJ2-5, the complete variable domain is DVKVTQSSRYLVKRTGEKVFLECVQDMDHENMFWYRQDPGLGLRLIYFSYDVKMKEKGDIPEGYSVSREKKERFSLILESASTNQTSMYLCASSSRGETQYFGPGTRLLVL.

In regard to this clone: Other DNA sequences in this sample translate to the same CDR3. The CDR3 spells CARGQGGPYEQYF. The CDR3 DNA reads TGTGCCAGGGGACAGGGAGGGCCCTACGAGCAGTACTTC. The chain has TRBV2 and TRBJ2-7, with TRBD1 identical over 9 bases. After removal of 9 bases from V and 2 bases from J, the junction contained 5 bases not matched to a gene. The germline V gene has CDR1 SNHLY and CDR2 FYNNEI. This CDR3 has 13 amino acids.

This clone was recorded once. The sample contains more than one DNA sequence encoding this CDR3. The gene calls are TRBV5-6 and TRBJ1-1, with D possibly matching TRBD1 (5 bases). Germline V lookup: CDR1 SGHDT, CDR2 YYEEEE. V was cut by 4 bases and J by 4 bases, with 14 bases left in between. CDR3 length equals 14 residues. The CDR3 bases are TGTGCCAGCAGCCTTGGGGGGGGTGGCACTGAAGCTTTCTTT. Translated: CASSLGGGGTEAFF.

This chain links TRBV6-5 with TRBJ2-2; 10 bases agree with TRBD2. CDR1 and CDR2 from the germline V gene are MNHEY and SVGAGI. This CDR3 spans 15 amino acids. Trimming cost V 6 bases and J 5 bases; bases outside gene matches: 6. CDR3 loop: CASSVSGGGTGELFF. CDR3 bases: TGTGCCAGCAGCGTGAGCGGGGGGGGTACCGGGGAGCTGTTTTTT.

Comments on this clone: Because the CDR3's place on the DNA is in doubt, the DNA is left out and the CDR3 is given as listed by TCRdb. The chain couples TRBV29-1 to TRBJ1-2; TRBD1, the table's D call, lacks a check against the DNA. The V gene's germline CDR1 is SQVTM and CDR2 ANQGSEA. Including both end residues, the CDR3 is 10 amino acids long. CDR3 loop: CSVAQGIPLF.

As to this clone: Germline and junction disagree at one end, which may indicate a read error. DNA for the CDR3: TGTGCCAGCAGCTTCGGGACAGGGTATCAGCCCCAGAATTTT. This gives the protein CASSFGTGYQPQNF. The genes are TRBV7-9 and TRBJ1-5; TRBD1 matches at 9 bases. The CDR3 sequence is 14 residues long. CDR1 is SEHNR, CDR2 FQNEAQ, per germline (reference sequence).

V usage is TRBV7-6 and J usage is TRBJ1-4, with unresolved D. V lost 4 bases to trimming and J lost 10 bases, with 13 bases between them. CDR1 and CDR2 (germline): SGHVS, FNYEAQ. The CDR3 covers 13 residues. In DNA, the CDR3 is TGTGCCAGCAGCTGGACTGTCCCGGGAAAACTGTTTTTT. The encoded protein is CASSWTVPGKLFF.